The 10 T cell receptor beta chains listed next were all sequenced from one sample in a study of T cell responses to AZD1222 COVID-19 vaccine. TCRdb's copy holds only in-frame clones and misses some; the assay was immunoSEQ multiplex PCR. Of over 150,000 clones listed, around nine tenths are singletons. The sequenced sample was peripheral blood, obtained 28 days after the second AZD1222 dose. All receptors derive from an adult who received the AZD1222 COVID-19 vaccine.

The chain links TRBV6-5 to TRBJ2-7; possibly TRBD1 for D (6 bases). Trimming stripped 6 bases from V and 1 base from J, with 10 bases between. The CDR3 covers 13 residues. Germline V gives CDR1 MNHEY, CDR2 SVGAGI. CDR3 loop: CASRATGSYEQYF. The CDR3 DNA is TGTGCCAGCAGAGCGACAGGATCCTACGAGCAGTACTTC.

This chain uses TRBV6-5 with TRBJ1-2; D call uncertain. Germline CDR1 is MNHEY and CDR2 is SVGAGI. The CDR3 consists of 13 residues. V lost 6 bases and J lost 4, with 12 bases in between. The CDR3 spells CASSSLFVYGYTF. The CDR3 DNA is TGTGCCAGCAGCTCGCTATTCGTCTATGGCTACACCTTC.

The chain couples TRBV4-2 to TRBJ1-2; 7 bases line up with TRBD1. CDR1 is LGHNA, CDR2 YNFKEQ, per germline. The CDR3 length is 16 residues. V was pared by 4 bases and J by 7 bases, with 15 bases of the junction left unmatched. The CDR3 protein is CASSPRQGTLTVGYTF. The CDR3 DNA reads TGTGCCAGCAGCCCGCGACAGGGAACCTTAACTGTTGGCTACACCTTC.

This chain links TRBV20-1 with TRBJ2-5; no definite D call. Germline values: CDR1 DFQATT, CDR2 SNEGSKA (reference sequence). The CDR3 totals 11 residues. V dropped 3 bases and J dropped 4 bases, with 6 bases sitting between them. The chain's CDR3 is CSASQRETQYF. DNA for the CDR3: TGCAGTGCTAGCCAGAGAGAGACCCAGTACTTC.

The rearrangement joins TRBV6-1 to TRBJ1-4, with 9 bases that match TRBD1. J gave up 7 bases and V 3 bases, and 3 bases lay outside the gene matches. The CDR3 is 14 amino acids. CDR1 is MNHNS, CDR2 SASEGT, per germline. CDR3 amino acids: CASSDGTGFEKLFF. CDR3 sequence (DNA): TGTGCCAGCAGTGACGGGACAGGGTTTGAAAAACTGTTTTTT.

The chain joins TRBV6-5 to TRBJ1-3; TRBD1 aligns across 9 bases. Germline CDR1 and CDR2: MNHEY and SVGAGI. The CDR3 runs 15 residues. V gave up 5 bases and J gave up 4 bases; unmatched junction bases: 6. For the CDR3, the DNA is TGTGCCAGCAGTACCTACAGGGGGCAAGGAAACACCATATATTTT. The encoded protein is CASSTYRGQGNTIYF.

V usage is TRBV6-5 and J usage is TRBJ1-2; D gene ambiguous. Germline values: CDR1 MNHEY, CDR2 SVGAGI. CDR3 length: 14 amino acids. V was shortened by 4 bases and J by 3 bases, with 12 bases between the two germline ends. The CDR3 nucleotides read TGTGCCAGCAGTTCTGGTCGGAAGCACTATGGCTACACCTTC. Its protein product is CASSSGRKHYGYTF.

The rearrangement joins TRBV6-5 to TRBJ1-1, with TRBD1 as a possible D gene (6 bases). The germline gives CDR1 MNHEY, CDR2 SVGAGI. V lost 5 bases and J 5 bases, leaving 18 bases between the germline ends. CDR3 length: 15 amino acids. The CDR3 nucleotides are TGTGCCAGCAGTCCAACAGGGCCCGCGAAGACTGAAGCTTTCTTT. This codes for CASSPTGPAKTEAFF.

The chain is built from TRBV7-3 and TRBJ2-3; 9 nucleotides line up with TRBD1. V lost 5 bases, J lost 5 bases, and 2 bases stayed unmatched. Germline V gene data show CDR1 as SGHTA and CDR2 as FQGTGA. The CDR3 runs to 13 residues. CDR3 residues: CASSPDRGDTQYF. In DNA form, the CDR3 reads TGTGCCAGCAGCCCGGACAGGGGAGATACGCAGTATTTT.

This clone has just a few counts. V usage is TRBV4-1 and J usage is TRBJ2-3; TRBD2 aligns across 13 bases. This CDR3 spans 17 amino acids. The J segment lost 6 bases and the V segment lost 0 bases, leaving 6 bases of the junction unmatched. Looked up from germline, CDR1 is MGHRA and CDR2 is YSYEKL. The CDR3 DNA sequence: TGCGCCAGCAGCCAAGAACTAGCGGGGGGGTTGGGGGATACGCAGTATTTT. It is translated as CASSQELAGGLGDTQYF.